The 12 T cell receptor beta chains reported below all come from one sample, sequenced in a study of T cell responses to AZD1222 COVID-19 vaccine. Repertoires were generated with immunoSEQ multiplex PCR, while TCRdb's copy carries only in-frame clones and drops some. The sample lists some 200,000 clones; approximately 94% were seen once. The material was peripheral blood, obtained 28 days after the second dose of the MenACWY control vaccine. The receptors were gathered from an adult who received the MenACWY meningococcal vaccine as a control.

The V call is TRBV5-1, the J call TRBJ2-7; perhaps TRBD2 as D (6 bases). The CDR3 is made up of 14 amino acids. The germline V gene encodes CDR1 SGHRS and CDR2 YFSETQ. V was pared by 4 bases and J by 6 bases, with 17 bases between. Here the CDR3 reads CASSRAGPGGEQYF. The CDR3 DNA is TGCGCCAGCAGCCGGGCGGGGCCCGGGGGCGAGCAGTACTTC. Combining the CDR3 with reference TRBV5-1 and TRBJ2-7 gives the whole variable domain KAGVTQTPRYLIKTRGQQVTLSCSPISGHRSVSWYQQTPGQGLQFLFEYFSETQRNKGNFPGRFSGRQFSNSRSEMNVSTLELGDSALYLCASSRAGPGGEQYFGPGTRLTVT.

The chain couples TRBV3-1 (or the pseudogene TRBV3-2) to TRBJ1-2; D possibly corresponds to TRBD1 (6 bases). The CDR3 length is 16 residues. Germline-derived CDR1 and CDR2 are LGHDT and YNNKEL (reference sequence). The germline V and J ends were trimmed by 1 base and 4 bases, with 16 bases remaining between them. This CDR3 is CASSQVGAGSSYGYTF. In DNA, the CDR3 is TGTGCCAGCAGCCAAGTGGGGGCAGGTTCCTCCTATGGCTACACCTTC.

The chain joins TRBV11-2 to TRBJ1-2; D is possibly TRBD1 (6 bases). CDR1 and CDR2 (germline): SGHAT, FQNNGV. Trimming removed 4 bases at V and 1 base at J, with 22 bases between. The CDR3 sequence is 18 residues long. The CDR3 sequence: CASSSLVQGVHGNYGYTF. The CDR3 nucleotides are TGTGCCAGCAGCTCCCTCGTACAGGGCGTACATGGTAACTATGGCTACACCTTC.

V usage is TRBV28 and J usage is TRBJ2-7, with D hard to call. Germline CDR1 reads MDHEN; CDR2 reads SYDVKM. The CDR3 runs 14 residues. Trimming cost V 5 bases and J 7 bases, with 18 bases left between them. The CDR3 region has the DNA TGTGCCAGCAGTCCAAGAGAGGTTTGGCAAGAGCAGTACTTC. Translating it yields CASSPREVWQEQYF.

This chain links TRBV5-4 with TRBJ2-2; 7 bases fit TRBD1. Unmatched junction bases numbered 8, after V lost 4 bases and J lost 5 bases. Per the germline V gene, CDR1 is SGHNT and CDR2 is YYREEE (reference sequence). This CDR3 contains 15 residues. The CDR3 sequence is CASSRGQVRTGELFF. Here the CDR3 DNA reads TGTGCCAGCAGCCGTGGACAGGTTCGAACCGGGGAGCTGTTTTTT.

This clone was seen once. This chain joins TRBV5-8 and TRBJ2-7; no reliable D call. Germline CDR1 SGHTS, CDR2 YDEGEE. The CDR3 spans 13 residues. With 2 bases removed from V and 4 bases from J, the gap between germline ends came to 10 bases. In DNA form, the CDR3 reads TGTGCCAGCAGCTTCCGAGGTTCTTACGAGCAGTACTTC. Amino acids: CASSFRGSYEQYF.

On this clone: Other DNA sequences in the same sample also yield this CDR3. This chain joins TRBV19 and TRBJ1-3; D is possibly TRBD1 (5 bases). Germline loops: CDR1 LNHDA, CDR2 SQIVND (reference sequence). The CDR3 loop spans 15 amino acids. V was pared by 2 bases and J by 0 bases, with 8 bases between. The CDR3 spells CASSIRQSSGNTIYF. CDR3 DNA: TGTGCCAGTAGTATAAGACAGAGCTCTGGAAACACCATATATTTT.

V is TRBV10-3 and J is TRBJ1-4; D uncertain. Germline-derived CDR1 and CDR2 are ENHRY and SYGVKD. The ends were cut back, 0 bases at V and 3 bases at J, with 5 bases in the middle. This CDR3 spans 14 amino acids. The CDR3 here is CAISESGSNEKLFF. The CDR3 bases are TGTGCCATCAGTGAGTCAGGCTCTAATGAAAAACTGTTTTTT.

The rearrangement links TRBV6-2 or TRBV6-3 to TRBJ1-3; the D gene is possibly TRBD1 (5 bases). The V gene lost 6 bases and the J gene lost 3 bases, with 15 bases spanning the gap. Germline V lookup: CDR1 MNHEY, CDR2 SVGEGT. The CDR3 runs 15 residues. The CDR3 reads CASSREGPVGNTIYF. The CDR3, as DNA: TGTGCCAGCAGCAGAGAGGGGCCGGTTGGAAACACCATATATTTT.

The J gene is TRBJ2-3, the V gene TRBV15; D uncertain. V gave up 1 base and J gave up 5 bases, with 13 bases separating them. This CDR3 is 15 amino acids long. CDR1 is LNHNV, CDR2 YYDKDF, per germline (reference sequence). CDR3 bases: TGTGCCACCAGCAGAGGGAGCCTCACAAAAGATACGCAGTATTTT. Amino acid sequence: CATSRGSLTKDTQYF.

This chain joins TRBV12-3 or TRBV12-4 and TRBJ1-1, with D uncertain. V was shortened by 5 bases and J by 0 bases, with 4 bases between the two germline ends. The CDR3 extends over 12 amino acids. CDR3 DNA sequence: TGTGCCAGCAGTAAACTGAACACTGAAGCTTTCTTT. Translation: CASSKLNTEAFF.

The chain carries TRBV6-1 and TRBJ1-2, with D maybe TRBD1 (6 bases). Germline V gene lookup returns CDR1 MNHNS and CDR2 SASEGT. The V gene lost 1 base and the J gene lost 0 bases, with 9 bases spanning the gap. This CDR3 contains 15 residues. CDR3 DNA sequence: TGTGCCAGCAGTGAAGTGGACAGAGCTAACTATGGCTACACCTTC. Translating gives CASSEVDRANYGYTF.